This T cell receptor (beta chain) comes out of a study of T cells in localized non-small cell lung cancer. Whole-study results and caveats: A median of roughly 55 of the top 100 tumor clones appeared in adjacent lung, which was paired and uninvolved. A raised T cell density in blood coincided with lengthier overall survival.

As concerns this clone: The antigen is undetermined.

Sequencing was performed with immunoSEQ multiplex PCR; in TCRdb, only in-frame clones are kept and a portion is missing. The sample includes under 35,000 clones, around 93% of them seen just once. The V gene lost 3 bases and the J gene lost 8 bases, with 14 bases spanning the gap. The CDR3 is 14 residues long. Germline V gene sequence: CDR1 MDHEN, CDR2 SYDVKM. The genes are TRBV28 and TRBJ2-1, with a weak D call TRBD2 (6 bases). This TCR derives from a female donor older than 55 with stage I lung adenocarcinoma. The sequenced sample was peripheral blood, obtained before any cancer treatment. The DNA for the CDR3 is TGTGCCAGCAGTTTGGCCGGGGGTCCCTATGAGCAGTTCTTC. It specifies CASSLAGGPYEQFF.